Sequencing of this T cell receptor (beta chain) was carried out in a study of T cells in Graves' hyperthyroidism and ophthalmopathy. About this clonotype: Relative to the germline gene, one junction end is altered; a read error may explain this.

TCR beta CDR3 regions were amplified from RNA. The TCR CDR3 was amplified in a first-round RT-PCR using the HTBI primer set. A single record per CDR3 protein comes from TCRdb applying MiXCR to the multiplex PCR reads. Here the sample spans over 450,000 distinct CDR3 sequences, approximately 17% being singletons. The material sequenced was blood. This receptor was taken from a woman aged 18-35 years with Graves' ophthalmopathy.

The CDR3 bases are TGTACCAGCAGTTTACGGGGCTGGGTGTACAATGAGCAGTTCTTC. It specifies CTSSLRGWVYNEQFF. This chain joins TRBV12-3 or TRBV12-4 and TRBJ2-1; tentatively, D is TRBD1 or TRBD2 (5 bases each). The CDR3 runs 15 residues.